This paragraph reports one T cell receptor (beta chain). Its antigen is still unknown. Time point meaning: week 35, safety follow-up. Vaccinated patients received 300 ug of mutant IDH1 20-mer peptide per dose, with topical imiquimod. The study gave patients eight vaccinations in weeks 1, 3, 5, 7, 11, 15, 19, 23. TCRdb's copy holds only in-frame clones and misses some; the assay was immunoSEQ multiplex PCR. The data contain approximately 30,000 clones, about 76% of them singletons. J gave up 4 bases and V 5 bases, and 5 bases lay outside the gene matches. The CDR3 is 13 residues long. Germline CDR1 reads SGHNT; CDR2 reads YYREEE (reference sequence). The data stem from a study of a mutant IDH1 vaccine in newly diagnosed glioma. In the study overall: Weeks 35 and 47 hosted visits V12 and V13, respectively.

This chain uses TRBV5-4 with TRBJ2-5; TRBD1 matches at 7 bases. The source is a man aged 50-60 years with glioma. Source: PBMCs, taken from a glioma patient whose treatment included an IDH1 peptide vaccine. CDR3 bases: TGTGCCAGCAGTGACCGGGACAGAGAGACCCAGTACTTC. This gives the protein CASSDRDRETQYF. Looking up the rest from reference TRBV5-4 and TRBJ2-5 gives the full variable domain: ETGVTQSPTHLIKTRGQQVTLRCSSQSGHNTVSWYQQALGQGPQFIFQYYREEENGRGNFPPRFSGLQFPNYSSELNVNALELDDSALYLCASSDRDRETQYFGPGTRLLVL.